A selection of T cell receptor beta chains follows, all from one sample in a study of shared clonotypes between healthy human individuals. The protocol was immunoSEQ multiplex PCR, while the TCRdb copy is restricted to in-frame clones and leaves out a portion. The sample has about 2 million clones; roughly 95% are singletons. The sample comprised naive CD8+ T cells sorted from blood. Source of these receptors: a man between 18 and 35 years old in good health. Both conserved end residues are part of each CDR3. D genes are given only for firm matches. Rows give clone size only sometimes, using once, few, many, or a class for an expanded clone.

>.|TRBV4-1|.|16|TRBJ2-7
TGCGCCAGCAGCCAAGATCCGGCAGGGGGGGGGTACGAGCAGTACTTC
CASSQDPAGGGYEQYF
>once|TRBV28|.|16|TRBJ2-7
TGTGCCAGCAGTTTAAGGGGGGCAGGGATGATGGTTGAGCAGTACTTC
CASSLRGAGMMVEQYF
>.|TRBV6-6|TRBD2|15|TRBJ2-7
TGTGCCAGCAGCATGGGACTAGCGGACCACTACGAGCAGTACTTC
CASSMGLADHYEQYF
>.|TRBV29-1|TRBD2|14|TRBJ2-4
TGCAGCGTTGATGAGGGACTAGCGTCGAACATTCAGTACTTC
CSVDEGLASNIQYF
>once|TRBV30|.|14|TRBJ2-1
TGTGCCTGGAGACCCGGGATCATGTACAATGAGCAGTTCTTC
CAWRPGIMYNEQFF
>.|TRBV4-1|.|14|TRBJ2-7
TGCGCCAGCAGCCAACTAGGACTTCTGGGCGAGCAGTACTTC
CASSQLGLLGEQYF
>.|TRBV7-9|.|15|TRBJ2-1
TGTGCCAGCAGCTTAGTAGGGGTAGCCTACAATGAGCAGTTCTTC
CASSLVGVAYNEQFF
>.|TRBV10-3|.|12|TRBJ2-7
TGTGCCATCATGAGCGGCTCCTACGAGCAGTACTTC
CAIMSGSYEQYF
>once|TRBV7-9|.|13|TRBJ1-4
TGTGCCAGCAGCTTAGCAACTAATGAAAAACTGTTTTTT
CASSLATNEKLFF
>.|TRBV7-9|.|14|TRBJ2-7
TGTGCCAGCAGCTTAAAGGGGTACCCTATTGAGCAGTACTTC
CASSLKGYPIEQYF
>.|TRBV2|TRBD1|12|TRBJ1-1
TGTGCCAGCAGTGAAGGGGACAGTGAAGCTTTCTTT
CASSEGDSEAFF
>.|TRBV5-1|.|13|TRBJ1-1
TGCGCCAGCAGCCCTCCAGGGGCCACTGAAGCTTTCTTT
CASSPPGATEAFF
>once|TRBV7-9|TRBD2|14|TRBJ2-7
TGTGCCAGCAGGCGCCAACTAGCGGGAGACGAGCAGTACTTC
CASRRQLAGDEQYF
>.|TRBV6-1|.|17|TRBJ2-5
TGTGCCAGCAGTGAAATGGCCAGGGGCAGACCGTTGGAGACCCAGTACTTC
CASSEMARGRPLETQYF
>.|TRBV7-3|.|17|TRBJ2-6
TGTGCCAGCAGCTCCCTCACGGGGAACTCTGGGGCCAACGTCCTGACTTTC
CASSSLTGNSGANVLTF
>few|TRBV6-4|.|15|TRBJ1-6
TGTGCCAGCGGTGATCTGACATCCTATAATTCACCCCTCCACTTT
CASGDLTSYNSPLHF
>.|TRBV27|TRBD2|15|TRBJ2-7
TGTGCCAGCAGTCTTAGCGGGGGGCTCTACTACGAGCAGTACTTC
CASSLSGGLYYEQYF
>once|TRBV7-2|TRBD2|17|TRBJ2-2
TGTGCCAGCAGCTTAGCGTGGGGACTAGGAGACCCCGGGGAGCTGTTTTTT
CASSLAWGLGDPGELFF
>.|TRBV28|.|16|TRBJ2-3
TGTGCCAGCAGCTCTATCACGACAAGTTACACAGATACGCAGTATTTT
CASSSITTSYTDTQYF
>.|TRBV13|TRBD1|16|TRBJ2-2
TGTGCCAGCAGCCCCCGGACAGGGCTAAACACCGGGGAGCTGTTTTTT
CASSPRTGLNTGELFF
>.|TRBV7-8|TRBD1|16|TRBJ2-7
TGTGCCAGCAGCTCCTCTCGGGACAGGGGGCACGACGAGCAGTACTTC
CASSSSRDRGHDEQYF
>.|TRBV7-9|TRBD1|16|TRBJ2-7
TGTGCCAGCAGCCCCCAGGGAGGGACAGGGGCCTACGAGCAGTACTTC
CASSPQGGTGAYEQYF
>.|TRBV5-1|TRBD2|16|TRBJ2-1
TGCGCCAGCAGCTTGGATCCAGCGGGAGGGCCTGGTGAGCAGTTCTTC
CASSLDPAGGPGEQFF
>.|TRBV10-1|.|14|TRBJ2-7
TGCGCCAGCAGTGAGTCCCAGGACTTATACGAGCAGTACTTC
CASSESQDLYEQYF
>.|TRBV5-6|.|14|TRBJ2-1
TGTGCCAGCTTGAACGCCGGAAGTTACAATGAGCAGTTCTTC
CASLNAGSYNEQFF
>.|TRBV4-1|.|15|TRBJ2-7
TGCGCCAGCAGCCCAAAGTCTCCAGGGACCTACGAGCAGTACTTC
CASSPKSPGTYEQYF
>.|TRBV6-4|.|11|TRBJ2-1
TGTGCCAGCAAAAGAGTCCTAGAGCAGTTCTTC
CASKRVLEQFF
>.|TRBV7-9|.|17|TRBJ1-4
TGTGCCAGCAGCCAACCCAGAGCGGGTATCACTAATGAAAAACTGTTTTTT
CASSQPRAGITNEKLFF
>.|TRBV7-6|.|17|TRBJ2-1
TGTGCCAGCAGCTTAAGGGGGGGACAGGCAGGTTACAATGAGCAGTTCTTC
CASSLRGGQAGYNEQFF
>.|TRBV6-6|.|13|TRBJ1-5
TGTGCCAGCAGTTACGGTAGCAATCAGCCCCAGCATTTT
CASSYGSNQPQHF
>.|TRBV7-8|.|15|TRBJ2-7
TGTGCCAGCAGCTTAGAGGGTCAGGGGTCCTACGAGCAGTACTTC
CASSLEGQGSYEQYF
>.|TRBV19|.|14|TRBJ2-5
TGTGCCAGTAGTATCCCCGCCGCAGAAGAGACCCAGTACTTC
CASSIPAAEETQYF
>.|TRBV9|.|14|TRBJ2-1
TGTGCCAGCAGCGTAGAGGTAGGAAGCAATGAGCAGTTCTTC
CASSVEVGSNEQFF
>.|TRBV2|.|15|TRBJ2-7
TGTGCCAGCAGTGAAGCGCGCGGGCAGATATACGAGCAGTACTTC
CASSEARGQIYEQYF
>.|TRBV7-2|.|14|TRBJ1-5
TGTGCCAGCAGCAACAACAGGGCGAATCAGCCCCAGCATTTT
CASSNNRANQPQHF
>.|TRBV7-8|TRBD2|15|TRBJ2-1
TGTGCCAGCAGCTTAAGCGGGAATACTTATAATGAGCAGTTCTTC
CASSLSGNTYNEQFF
>.|TRBV6-6|TRBD1|15|TRBJ1-5
TGTGCCAGCAGCCCCGACAGGGGATGGTATCAGCCCCAGCATTTT
CASSPDRGWYQPQHF
>.|TRBV5-8|TRBD1|15|TRBJ2-3
TGTGCCAGCAGCTGGCGGACAGGGTATACAGATACGCAGTATTTT
CASSWRTGYTDTQYF
>.|TRBV9|TRBD2|15|TRBJ2-7
TGTGCCAGCAGCGGGGAGGGGTCTCTCTCCTACGAGCAGTACTTC
CASSGEGSLSYEQYF
>.|TRBV28|.|14|TRBJ1-1
TGTGCCAGCAGTTTCCGGGGGGGGAACACTGAAGCTTTCTTT
CASSFRGGNTEAFF
>.|TRBV27|.|15|TRBJ2-7
TGTGCCAGCAGTTTCGGGGCGGGGAGCTCCTACGAGCAGTACTTC
CASSFGAGSSYEQYF
>.|TRBV4-3|.|12|TRBJ1-1
TGCGCCAGCAGCCAAGATGCGGGGGAAGCTTTCTTT
CASSQDAGEAFF
>.|TRBV10-3|.|15|TRBJ2-7
TGTGCCATCAGGCCGGAGTTTGGGGGTGGGAACGAGCAGTACTTC
CAIRPEFGGGNEQYF
>.|TRBV4-1|TRBD2|16|TRBJ2-2
TGCGCCAGCAGCCCCGTGGGACTAGCGGGCACCGGGGAGCTGTTTTTT
CASSPVGLAGTGELFF
>.|TRBV5-1|.|14|TRBJ1-5
TGCGCCAGCAGCAGTGGACAGCCAGATCAGCCCCAGCATTTT
CASSSGQPDQPQHF
>few|TRBV5-1|.|13|TRBJ1-2
TGCGCCAGCAGCCTAACTCCAGCCTATGGCTACACCTTC
CASSLTPAYGYTF
>.|TRBV14|TRBD1|15|TRBJ2-7
TGTGCCAGCAGCCAAGAAGGCAGGGGGCTCGACGAGCAGTACTTC
CASSQEGRGLDEQYF
>.|TRBV2|.|13|TRBJ2-7
TGTGCCAAAAGAAGACAGAGCACCTACGAGCAGTACTTC
CAKRRQSTYEQYF
>.|TRBV10-3|.|11|TRBJ2-7
TGTGCCATCAGCGAGACCTACGAGCAGTACTTC
CAISETYEQYF
>.|TRBV13|TRBD2|16|TRBJ2-7
TGTGCCAGCAGCATTAGGGTTGGTGGGGAGGGCTACGAGCAGTACTTC
CASSIRVGGEGYEQYF
>.|TRBV18|.|14|TRBJ1-2
TGTGCCAGCTCACCCCCAGGGCTGGGCTATGGCTACACCTTC
CASSPPGLGYGYTF
>.|TRBV9|.|14|TRBJ2-3
TGTGCCAGCAGCGTCCAGGACGCTGCAGATACGCAGTATTTT
CASSVQDAADTQYF
>.|TRBV5-1|.|14|TRBJ2-7
TGCGCCAGCAGCTTGGACTGGATCTCCTACGAGCAGTACTTC
CASSLDWISYEQYF
>.|TRBV7-6|.|14|TRBJ2-2
TGTGCCAGCAGCTTAGAAGGGGATACCGGGGAGCTGTTTTTT
CASSLEGDTGELFF
>.|TRBV19|.|14|TRBJ1-1
TGTGCCAGTACCTCCCCGGGATTCTACACTGAAGCTTTCTTT
CASTSPGFYTEAFF
>.|TRBV7-9|TRBD2|17|TRBJ2-5
TGTGCCAGCAGCATAACTAGCGGGAGTCGGCCGTCAGAGACCCAGTACTTC
CASSITSGSRPSETQYF
>.|TRBV6-1|.|16|TRBJ1-1
TGTGCCAGCAGTGCGTCGCGGTATTGGGAGTTTACTGAAGCTTTCTTT
CASSASRYWEFTEAFF
>.|TRBV27|TRBD2|19|TRBJ2-2
TGTGCCAGCAGTTCCCGGACTAGCGGGGGGGCCACGAACACCGGGGAGCTGTTTTTT
CASSSRTSGGATNTGELFF
>once|TRBV7-9|.|12|TRBJ2-1
TGTGCCAGCAGACCCGGAAACAATGAGCAGTTCTTC
CASRPGNNEQFF